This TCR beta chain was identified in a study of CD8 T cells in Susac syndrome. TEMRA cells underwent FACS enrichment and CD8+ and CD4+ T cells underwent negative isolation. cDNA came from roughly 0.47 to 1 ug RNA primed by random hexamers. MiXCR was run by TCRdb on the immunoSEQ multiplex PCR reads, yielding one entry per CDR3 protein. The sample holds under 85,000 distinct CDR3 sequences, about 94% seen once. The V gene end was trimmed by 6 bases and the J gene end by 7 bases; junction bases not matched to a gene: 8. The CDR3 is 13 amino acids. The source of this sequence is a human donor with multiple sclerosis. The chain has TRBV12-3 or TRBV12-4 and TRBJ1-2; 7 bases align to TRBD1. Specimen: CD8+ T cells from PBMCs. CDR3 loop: CASSWGTVAGYTF. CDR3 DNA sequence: TGTGCCAGCAGCTGGGGGACAGTTGCTGGCTACACCTTC.